The rows below give T cell receptor beta chains drawn from one sample of a study of blood T cell repertoires in COVID-19. The assay was immunoSEQ multiplex PCR, and TCRdb's table has in-frame clones only and misses some. The sample yields roughly 190,000 clones, roughly 76% seen once. Specimen: peripheral blood. The receptor set was obtained from a middle-aged woman with COVID-19, enrolled during active disease. Each CDR3 is given with its conserved first and last residue. The D gene is left open where the match is weak. Some rows mark clone size as missing; the rest say once, few, many or name a class of expanded clone.

CDR3aa: CASSPEYSGELFF; CDR3nt: TGCGCCAGCAGCCCGGAGTACTCCGGGGAGCTGTTTTTT; abundance: -; v_gene: TRBV5-1; d_gene: -; j_gene: TRBJ2-2
CDR3aa: CASSQDSGGRGSTDTQYF; CDR3nt: TGCGCCAGCAGCCAAGATTCGGGAGGGCGGGGTAGCACAGATACGCAGTATTTT; abundance: few; v_gene: TRBV4-1; d_gene: TRBD2; j_gene: TRBJ2-3
CDR3aa: CASSLGHEAFF; CDR3nt: TGCGCCAGCAGCTTGGGACATGAAGCTTTCTTT; abundance: -; v_gene: TRBV5-1; d_gene: -; j_gene: TRBJ1-1
CDR3aa: CASSAPGVEAFF; CDR3nt: TGTGCCAGCAGCGCACCGGGAGTTGAAGCTTTCTTT; abundance: -; v_gene: TRBV9; d_gene: -; j_gene: TRBJ1-1
CDR3aa: CASSLTGTSGRAYEQYF; CDR3nt: TGCGCCAGCAGCTTGACAGGGACTAGCGGGAGGGCCTACGAGCAGTACTTC; abundance: -; v_gene: TRBV5-1; d_gene: TRBD2; j_gene: TRBJ2-7
CDR3aa: CAWSTNTEAFF; CDR3nt: TGTGCCTGGTCTACGAACACTGAAGCTTTCTTT; abundance: few; v_gene: TRBV30; d_gene: -; j_gene: TRBJ1-1
CDR3aa: CATSTRQGTETQYF; CDR3nt: TGTGCCACCAGCACAAGACAGGGAACGGAGACCCAGTACTTC; abundance: few; v_gene: TRBV15; d_gene: TRBD1; j_gene: TRBJ2-5
CDR3aa: CASSGQGAGTDTQYF; CDR3nt: TGTGCCAGCAGCGGACAGGGGGCTGGCACAGATACGCAGTATTTT; abundance: -; v_gene: TRBV7-2; d_gene: TRBD1; j_gene: TRBJ2-3
CDR3aa: CAYWTGGHYGYTF; CDR3nt: TGTGCCTACTGGACAGGGGGCCATTATGGCTACACCTTC; abundance: -; v_gene: TRBV30; d_gene: TRBD1; j_gene: TRBJ1-2
CDR3aa: CASSPRTGPTYNEQFF; CDR3nt: TGTGCCAGCAGCCCCCGGACAGGACCTACCTACAATGAGCAGTTCTTC; abundance: -; v_gene: TRBV14; d_gene: TRBD1; j_gene: TRBJ2-1
CDR3aa: CASSGSGRTGELFF; CDR3nt: TGTGCCAGCAGTGGTAGCGGGAGAACCGGGGAGCTGTTTTTT; abundance: -; v_gene: TRBV2; d_gene: TRBD2; j_gene: TRBJ2-2
CDR3aa: CASSPYLDTEAFF; CDR3nt: TGTGCCAGTAGTCCATACTTAGACACTGAAGCTTTCTTT; abundance: -; v_gene: TRBV19; d_gene: -; j_gene: TRBJ1-1
CDR3aa: CASSEVLAGRTYEQYF; CDR3nt: TGCGCCAGCAGTGAGGTGCTAGCGGGGAGGACCTACGAGCAGTACTTC; abundance: -; v_gene: TRBV10-2; d_gene: TRBD2; j_gene: TRBJ2-7
CDR3aa: CAWRPLAGGTKNIQYF; CDR3nt: TGTGCCTGGCGCCCTTTAGCGGGGGGGACCAAAAACATTCAGTACTTC; abundance: -; v_gene: TRBV30; d_gene: TRBD2; j_gene: TRBJ2-4
CDR3aa: CASSSFPGLALEQFF; CDR3nt: TGTGCCAGCAGCAGCTTCCCGGGACTAGCACTTGAGCAGTTCTTC; abundance: -; v_gene: TRBV7-9; d_gene: TRBD2; j_gene: TRBJ2-1
CDR3aa: CASSESFGEADTQYF; CDR3nt: TGCGCCAGCAGTGAGTCGTTTGGGGAGGCAGATACGCAGTATTTT; abundance: -; v_gene: TRBV10-1; d_gene: -; j_gene: TRBJ2-3
CDR3aa: CASSVQGSSYNEQFF; CDR3nt: TGTGCCAGCAGCGTACAGGGTAGCTCCTACAATGAGCAGTTCTTC; abundance: -; v_gene: TRBV9; d_gene: -; j_gene: TRBJ2-1
CDR3aa: CASSEDRGRNQPQHF; CDR3nt: TGTGCCAGCAGTGAAGACAGGGGGAGGAATCAGCCCCAGCATTTT; abundance: many; v_gene: TRBV2; d_gene: TRBD1; j_gene: TRBJ1-5
CDR3aa: CASTPRQSTGELFF; CDR3nt: TGTGCCAGCACCCCCAGACAGAGCACCGGGGAGCTGTTTTTT; abundance: -; v_gene: TRBV27; d_gene: -; j_gene: TRBJ2-2
CDR3aa: CASRNHRGQNYEQYF; CDR3nt: TGTGCCAGCAGGAATCACAGGGGGCAGAACTACGAGCAGTACTTC; abundance: few; v_gene: TRBV28; d_gene: TRBD1; j_gene: TRBJ2-7
CDR3aa: CASRSSGEDTQYF; CDR3nt: TGTGCCAGCAGATCTAGCGGGGAGGATACGCAGTATTTT; abundance: -; v_gene: TRBV2; d_gene: TRBD2; j_gene: TRBJ2-3
CDR3aa: CASSHLDNEQFF; CDR3nt: TGTGCCAGCAGCCACCTAGATAATGAGCAGTTCTTC; abundance: -; v_gene: TRBV6-5; d_gene: -; j_gene: TRBJ2-1
CDR3aa: CASSRSGLSYEQYF; CDR3nt: TGTGCCAGCAGCCGTAGCGGGCTGTCCTACGAGCAGTACTTC; abundance: -; v_gene: TRBV11-2; d_gene: TRBD2; j_gene: TRBJ2-7
CDR3aa: CASRVQGGAGANVLTF; CDR3nt: TGTGCCAGTAGAGTACAGGGGGGGGCTGGGGCCAACGTCCTGACTTTC; abundance: -; v_gene: TRBV19; d_gene: -; j_gene: TRBJ2-6
CDR3aa: CSASIDRRNTGELFF; CDR3nt: TGCAGTGCTAGTATCGACAGGAGGAACACCGGGGAGCTGTTTTTT; abundance: -; v_gene: TRBV20-1; d_gene: -; j_gene: TRBJ2-2
CDR3aa: CASSSHDRRLLYEQYF; CDR3nt: TGTGCCAGCAGTTCGCACGACAGACGGTTACTTTACGAGCAGTACTTC; abundance: -; v_gene: TRBV6-5; d_gene: -; j_gene: TRBJ2-7
CDR3aa: CASSPVAGKETQYF; CDR3nt: TGTGCCAGCTCACCAGTAGCGGGGAAAGAGACCCAGTACTTC; abundance: -; v_gene: TRBV18; d_gene: TRBD2; j_gene: TRBJ2-5
CDR3aa: CASSLMATDNEQFF; CDR3nt: TGTGCCAGCAGCTTGATGGCGACAGACAATGAGCAGTTCTTC; abundance: -; v_gene: TRBV5-4; d_gene: -; j_gene: TRBJ2-1
CDR3aa: CASSDVGRDNSPLHF; CDR3nt: TGTGCCAGCAGTGATGTGGGGCGTGATAATTCACCCCTCCACTTT; abundance: -; v_gene: TRBV6-1; d_gene: -; j_gene: TRBJ1-6
CDR3aa: CASSLRVSPSNYGYTF; CDR3nt: TGTGCCAGCAGCTTACGGGTCAGCCCCTCTAACTATGGCTACACCTTC; abundance: -; v_gene: TRBV11-2; d_gene: -; j_gene: TRBJ1-2
CDR3aa: CASSLGSGQITEAFF; CDR3nt: TGCGCCAGCAGCTTGGGGTCGGGACAGATCACTGAAGCTTTCTTT; abundance: -; v_gene: TRBV5-1; d_gene: TRBD1; j_gene: TRBJ1-1